The T cell receptor beta chain under discussion was sequenced for a study of beta chain features in type 1 diabetes. Overall study findings and caveats: People with Type 1 diabetes carried modestly yet significantly shorter TCRB CDR3s in all four CD4+ subsets.

V lost 4 bases to trimming and J lost 2 bases; unmatched junction nucleotides: 3. The CDR3 sequence is 13 residues long. CDR1 and CDR2 (germline): SGHRS, YFSETQ. The isolated RNA, all of it, was reverse transcribed, so expressed TCRB transcripts were what got sequenced. The assay was immunoSEQ multiplex PCR, and TCRdb's table has in-frame clones only and misses some. In the table there are roughly 160,000 clones, just over 8% of which are singletons. This clone was seen more than once but under ten times. Its antigen is undetermined. The chain couples TRBV5-1 to TRBJ2-7; the match to TRBD1 covers 7 bases. Material: central memory CD4+ T cells from blood. The clonotype was recovered from a woman in her late teens or twenties with type 1 diabetes. CDR3 DNA: TGCGCCAGCAGCGAACAGGGGACCTACGAGCAGTACTTC. Amino acid sequence: CASSEQGTYEQYF.